What follows are 28 T cell receptor beta chains derived from one specimen sequenced in a study of shared clonotypes between healthy human individuals. Generated by immunoSEQ multiplex PCR, the TCRdb table keeps only in-frame clones and is missing some. The repertoire holds 170,000 or so clones, approximately 60% seen once, with more than 9% in the top ten. The specimen was memory CD4+ T cells sorted from blood. Subset of the sample: CD45RA-negative fraction. These receptors originate from a man between 25 and 39 years old in good health.

This clone was seen once. The V gene is TRBV5-6, the J gene TRBJ2-3; D uncertain. V lost 3 bases and J lost 1, with 9 bases in between. This CDR3 is built from 14 residues. Germline CDR1 is SGHDT and CDR2 is YYEEEE. This chain's CDR3 is CASSSSDRTDTQYF. The CDR3 DNA reads TGTGCCAGCAGCTCCAGTGACCGCACAGATACGCAGTATTTT. The whole variable domain, filled in from reference TRBV5-6 and TRBJ2-3, reads DAGVTQSPTHLIKTRGQQVTLRCSPKSGHDTVSWYQQALGQGPQFIFQYYEEEERQRGNFPDRFSGHQFPNYSSELNVNALLLGDSALYLCASSSSDRTDTQYFGPGTRLTVL.

This clone was seen a handful of times. V usage is TRBV5-1 and J usage is TRBJ2-3; no reliable D call. The V gene's germline CDR1 is SGHRS and CDR2 YFSETQ. V lost 4 bases and J 3 bases, leaving 30 bases between the germline ends. This CDR3 has 20 amino acids. CDR3 in amino acids: CASSPRPPVPGLPVTDTQYF. As DNA, the CDR3 is TGCGCCAGCAGCCCGCGCCCTCCCGTACCTGGCCTCCCTGTTACAGATACGCAGTATTTT.

This clone has a single count. The rearrangement uses TRBV27 and TRBJ1-5, with TRBD1 matching over 8 bases. The junction had 5 bases not matched to a gene; V was cut back by 2 bases and J by 2 bases. Germline CDR1 MNHEY, CDR2 SMNVEV (reference sequence). This CDR3 contains 16 residues. In DNA, the CDR3 is TGTGCCAGCAGTTTAAATCTGGACAGGGGCAATCAGCCCCAGCATTTT. Translated: CASSLNLDRGNQPQHF.

V gene TRBV5-4 combines with J gene TRBJ2-1; 10 bases map to TRBD2. This CDR3 is 15 amino acids long. With V trimmed by 4 bases and J by 9 bases, 10 bases remained unmatched. Germline loops: CDR1 SGHNT, CDR2 YYREEE (reference sequence). CDR3 bases: TGTGCCAGCAGCCCCCGGGCTAGCGGGAGAGGTGAGCAGTTCTTC. As protein: CASSPRASGRGEQFF.

This clone was seen only a few times. This rearrangement joins TRBV14 to TRBJ2-7; D gene unclear. Trimming shortened V by 0 bases and J by 2 bases, and 14 bases separated the two germline ends. From germline, CDR1 is SGHDN and CDR2 FVKESK. This CDR3 has 16 amino acids. The CDR3 coding sequence is TGTGCCAGCAGCCAAGAGGGCCGGATCGGGCCCTACGAGCAGTACTTC. Translation: CASSQEGRIGPYEQYF.

V gene TRBV5-1 combines with J gene TRBJ1-4; unclear D gene. Germline CDR1 reads SGHRS; CDR2 reads YFSETQ. The CDR3 runs to 16 residues. Between the trimmed V and J ends, which lost 2 bases and 8 bases, there was a span of 19 bases. The CDR3 protein is CASSLNLDYRGEKLFF. The CDR3 bases are TGCGCCAGCAGCTTAAACCTGGACTACAGAGGGGAAAAACTGTTTTTT.

This clone was seen more than once but under ten times. CDR3 DNA: TGTGCCATCAGTGAGGGACGGTTGAACACTGAAGCTTTCTTT. It encodes CAISEGRLNTEAFF. This rearrangement joins TRBV10-3 to TRBJ1-1, with D unresolved. Germline CDR1 and CDR2: ENHRY and SYGVKD. This CDR3 is 14 amino acids long. Trimming left V 2 bases short and J 0 bases short, with 7 bases between.

The chain combines TRBV5-4 with TRBJ2-1; 11 bases line up with TRBD1. Trimming cost V 4 bases and J 4 bases; bases outside gene matches: 4. Germline assignment: CDR1 SGHNT and CDR2 YYREEE (reference sequence). The CDR3 has 15 amino acids. As DNA, the CDR3 is TGTGCCAGCAGCGTCGGGACAGGGGGATACAATGAGCAGTTCTTC. This translates into CASSVGTGGYNEQFF.

The chain recombines TRBV6-1 with TRBJ2-2; tentatively, D is TRBD1 or TRBD2 (5 bases each). The CDR3 contains 16 residues. In germline, CDR1 is MNHNS, CDR2 SASEGT. V lost 4 bases, J lost 0 bases, and 12 bases lay in between. DNA of the CDR3: TGTGCCAGCAGTGCCCCCGGGACCGCGAACACCGGGGAGCTGTTTTTT. Amino acid sequence: CASSAPGTANTGELFF.

The gene calls are TRBV6-5 and TRBJ2-1; D is undetermined. This CDR3 is 13 amino acids long. V was shortened by 6 bases and J by 5 bases, with 11 bases between the two germline ends. Germline CDR1 is MNHEY and CDR2 is SVGAGI. CDR3 DNA: TGTGCCAGCAGCTTGGACGGCAACAATGAGCAGTTCTTC. Its translation: CASSLDGNNEQFF.

The V gene is TRBV7-3, the J gene TRBJ2-1; TRBD2 agrees at 11 bases. The CDR3 runs to 13 residues. Per germline, CDR1 SGHTA and CDR2 FQGTGA. J gave up 7 bases and V 5 bases, and 1 base lay outside the gene matches. This CDR3 reads CASSRTSGNEQFF. Here the CDR3 DNA reads TGTGCCAGCAGCCGGACTAGCGGGAATGAGCAGTTCTTC.

J is TRBJ2-7 and V is TRBV5-4; 7 positions agree with TRBD1. The junction had 4 bases not matched to a gene; V was cut back by 4 bases and J by 0 bases. The germline gives CDR1 SGHNT, CDR2 YYREEE (reference sequence). The CDR3 extends over 14 amino acids. CDR3 DNA: TGTGCCAGCAGCCGAGGGGGCTCCTCCTACGAGCAGTACTTC. Translation gives CASSRGGSSYEQYF. The whole variable domain, filled in from reference TRBV5-4 and TRBJ2-7, reads ETGVTQSPTHLIKTRGQQVTLRCSSQSGHNTVSWYQQALGQGPQFIFQYYREEENGRGNFPPRFSGLQFPNYSSELNVNALELDDSALYLCASSRGGSSYEQYFGPGTRLTVT.

The rearrangement links TRBV11-2 to TRBJ2-7; maybe TRBD2 (7 bases). CDR1 SGHAT and CDR2 FQNNGV come from the germline V gene. The CDR3 runs to 17 residues. Deletions cut 5 bases from V and 2 bases from J, with 22 bases between. As DNA, the CDR3 is TGTGCCAGCAGCAGGGGGGCGGCCGGGACTAAAACCTACGAGCAGTACTTC. Residues: CASSRGAAGTKTYEQYF.

This clone was observed a few times. The rearrangement joins TRBV5-6 to TRBJ1-5, with 9 bases identical to TRBD1. Germline V gene sequence: CDR1 SGHDT, CDR2 YYEEEE. The ends lost 4 bases at V and 3 bases at J; junction bases unmatched: 8. The CDR3 spans 16 residues. CDR3 amino acids: CASSPGQGDTNQPQHF. CDR3 DNA: TGTGCCAGCAGCCCGGGACAGGGTGATACCAATCAGCCCCAGCATTTT.

The rearrangement links TRBV18 to TRBJ2-7; 7 positions match TRBD2. CDR1 and CDR2 (germline): KGHSH, LQKENI. The J segment lost 2 bases and the V segment lost 2 bases, leaving 3 bases of the junction unmatched. This CDR3 region has 14 residues. The CDR3 sequence: CASSPMAGAYEQYF. The CDR3 nucleotides are TGTGCCAGCTCACCAATGGCGGGAGCCTACGAGCAGTACTTC.

The chain carries TRBV18 and TRBJ1-5; D may be TRBD1 (6 bases). Trimming removed 2 bases from V and 7 bases from J, with 27 bases in between. The CDR3 extends over 19 amino acids. Germline loops: CDR1 KGHSH, CDR2 LQKENI. The CDR3 protein is CASSPYGTTGRGGIQPQHF. The CDR3 DNA follows: TGTGCCAGCTCACCATACGGGACAACTGGGAGGGGAGGAATACAGCCCCAGCATTTT.

The rearrangement links TRBV2 to TRBJ1-5, with 9 bases that match TRBD1. J was trimmed by 4 bases and V by 3 bases; bases with no gene match: 4. The germline V gene encodes CDR1 SNHLY and CDR2 FYNNEI. The CDR3 consists of 15 residues. CDR3 DNA: TGTGCCAGCAGTGATAGGACAGGGGCAAATCAGCCCCAGCATTTT. Protein: CASSDRTGANQPQHF.

Only a few counts were recorded for this clone. The rearrangement joins TRBV30 to TRBJ1-5; D possibly corresponds to TRBD1 (5 bases). Deletions cut 3 bases from V and 2 bases from J, with 11 bases between. The CDR3 length is 14 residues. Germline values: CDR1 GTSNPN, CDR2 SVGIG (reference sequence). CDR3 amino acids: CAWSSPGGNQPQHF. CDR3 coding DNA: TGTGCCTGGAGCAGTCCGGGGGGCAATCAGCCCCAGCATTTT. Combining the CDR3 with reference TRBV30 and TRBJ1-5 gives the whole variable domain SQTIHQWPATLVQPVGSPLSLECTVEGTSNPNLYWYRQAAGRGLQLLFYSVGIGQISSEVPQNLSASRPQDRQFILSSKKLLLSDSGFYLCAWSSPGGNQPQHFGDGTRLSIL.

This clone appeared a single time. The genes are TRBV4-1 and TRBJ2-1; D not certain. The CDR3 has 14 amino acids. V lost 0 bases to trimming and J lost 7 bases, with 10 bases between them. Germline V gene lookup returns CDR1 MGHRA and CDR2 YSYEKL. The CDR3 protein is CASSQEARRNEQFF. CDR3 nucleotides: TGCGCCAGCAGCCAAGAGGCTAGAAGAAATGAGCAGTTCTTC.

This rearrangement joins TRBV10-1 to TRBJ2-3; D unresolved. This CDR3 has 13 residues. Deletions cut 3 bases from V and 6 bases from J, with 10 bases between. CDR1 WNHNN and CDR2 SYGVQD come from the germline V gene (reference sequence). The CDR3 sequence: CASSDSHMDTQYF. The CDR3 DNA is TGCGCCAGCAGTGATTCCCACATGGATACGCAGTATTTT.

This chain connects TRBV7-9 to TRBJ2-5, with 7 bases aligning to TRBD2. V trimming: 4 bases; J trimming: 5 bases; junction bases outside the gene matches: 16. Germline CDR1 and CDR2: SEHNR and FQNEAQ (reference sequence). The CDR3 sequence is 17 residues long. DNA for the CDR3: TGTGCCAGCAGCTCAAACCCCGGGCGGGGGTCAGAGGAGACCCAGTACTTC. This gives the protein CASSSNPGRGSEETQYF.

CDR3 amino acids: CASSYTAGGQATQYF. CDR3 in DNA: TGTGCCAGCAGTTACACCGCCGGGGGCCAGGCGACCCAGTACTTC. J is TRBJ2-5 and V is TRBV6-5; D might be TRBD1 or TRBD2, each matching 6 bases. V was trimmed by 2 bases and J by 7 bases, leaving 17 bases between them. The CDR3 covers 15 residues. In germline, CDR1 is MNHEY, CDR2 SVGAGI.

V and J are TRBV11-1 and TRBJ2-1; 10 nucleotides line up with TRBD2. Unmatched junction bases numbered 10, after V lost 2 bases and J lost 9 bases. Germline CDR1 reads SGHAT; CDR2 reads FQDESV (reference sequence). This CDR3 has 16 residues. CDR3 DNA sequence: TGTGCCAGCAGCTTATCTCCTAGCGGGAGAGTAGGTGAGCAGTTCTTC. Protein product: CASSLSPSGRVGEQFF.

The chain uses TRBV28 and TRBJ2-3; TRBD2 agrees at 7 bases. After removal of 7 bases from V and 2 bases from J, the junction contained 6 bases not matched to a gene. This CDR3 has 14 residues. Germline-derived CDR1 and CDR2 are MDHEN and SYDVKM. The CDR3 here is CASKLAGTTDTQYF. For the CDR3, the DNA is TGTGCCAGCAAATTAGCGGGTACCACAGATACGCAGTATTTT.

This clone was counted only a few times. This sequence joins TRBV11-2 and TRBJ2-5, with a possible D match to TRBD2 (5 bases). The V gene's germline CDR1 is SGHAT and CDR2 FQNNGV. The CDR3 totals 16 residues. Trimming removed 1 base from V and 2 bases from J, with 14 bases in between. The CDR3, as DNA: TGTGCCAGCAGCTTAGGAAGCGGAACCGAACAAGAGACCCAGTACTTC. Encoded protein: CASSLGSGTEQETQYF.

This chain joins TRBV6-5 and TRBJ2-7; D is uncertain. CDR1 and CDR2 from the germline V gene are MNHEY and SVGAGI. CDR3 size: 14 residues. Trimming shortened V by 2 bases and J by 3 bases, and 11 bases separated the two germline ends. CDR3 sequence (DNA): TGTGCCAGCAGTTACACTCTAGGTTTCTACGAGCAGTACTTC. This sequence encodes CASSYTLGFYEQYF.

CDR3 protein: CASSLEDRVYNEQFF. The DNA of the CDR3 is TGCGCCAGCAGCTTGGAGGACAGGGTCTACAATGAGCAGTTCTTC. The rearrangement uses TRBV5-1 and TRBJ2-1; 8 bases agree with TRBD1. Germline V gene data show CDR1 as SGHRS and CDR2 as YFSETQ. The CDR3 is made up of 15 amino acids. J was trimmed by 3 bases and V by 0 bases; bases with no gene match: 2. The full variable domain, in which reference TRBV5-1 and TRBJ2-1 provide the parts outside the CDR3, is KAGVTQTPRYLIKTRGQQVTLSCSPISGHRSVSWYQQTPGQGLQFLFEYFSETQRNKGNFPGRFSGRQFSNSRSEMNVSTLELGDSALYLCASSLEDRVYNEQFFGPGTRLTVL.

This clone appeared a single time. V and J are TRBV7-2 and TRBJ2-1; D gene ambiguous. Germline CDR1 is SGHTA and CDR2 is FQGNSA. The CDR3 length is 13 residues. V lost 0 bases to trimming and J lost 8 bases, with 8 bases between them. The CDR3 reads CASSLATNYEQFF. The CDR3 DNA reads TGTGCCAGCAGCTTAGCAACTAACTATGAGCAGTTCTTC.